The 23 T cell receptor beta chains reported below all come from one sample, sequenced in a study of low-dose radiotherapy and immunotherapy resistance in tumors. Covering alpha and beta chains, TRAV- and TRBV-specific primers were used for the first-strand cDNA. TCR amplification involved approximately 20 PCR cycles with a constant-region primer and V-primer adapter. A single record per CDR3 protein comes from TCRdb applying MiXCR to the reads. The sample holds under 90,000 distinct CDR3 sequences; 15% to 20% are singletons and the top ten take 2.8%. Time point denoted: before trial treatment. The material sequenced was PBMCs, taken before treatment. The receptors derive from a male donor with prostate cancer.

The table lists this clonotype with many counts. The chain links TRBV2 to TRBJ2-3, with 8 bases aligning to TRBD2. Per germline, CDR1 SNHLY and CDR2 FYNNEI. The CDR3 runs 14 residues. J was trimmed by 5 bases and V by 2 bases; bases with no gene match: 3. In DNA form, the CDR3 reads TGTGCCAGCAGTGAACAAGCGGGGGAAGATACGCAGTATTTT. Its translation is CASSEQAGEDTQYF.

With regard to this clonotype: Because the CDR3's place on the DNA is in doubt, the DNA is left out and the CDR3 is given as listed by TCRdb. The rearrangement joins TRBV20-1 to TRBJ2-2; the table calls TRBD1, which could not be checked here. From its first to its last residue, the CDR3 has 16 amino acids. Looked up from germline, CDR1 is DFQATT and CDR2 is SNEGSKA (reference sequence). Here the CDR3 reads CSARADRGGGELFFFF.

In its sample, this clonotype was seen many times. The gene calls are TRBV19 and TRBJ1-1; 7 bases fit TRBD1. CDR1 and CDR2 (germline): LNHDA, SQIVND (reference sequence). This CDR3 is built from 14 residues. The J segment lost 4 bases and the V segment lost 4 bases, leaving 6 bases of the junction unmatched. The CDR3 reads CASSTQGEGTEAFF. In nucleotides, the CDR3 is TGTGCCAGTAGTACCCAGGGGGAAGGCACTGAAGCTTTCTTT.

Concerning this clonotype itself: A clone one base away is much larger, so this may be a read error. V and J are TRBV14 and TRBJ2-2; no definite D call. Trimming took off 3 bases at V and 10 bases at J, with 6 bases between the two ends. The CDR3 sequence is 11 residues long. Germline loops: CDR1 SGHDN, CDR2 FVKESK. The CDR3 DNA reads as TGTGCCAGCAGCCATATGGAGGAGCTGTTTTTT. This translates into CASSHMEELFF.

V gene TRBV20-1 combines with J gene TRBJ2-5; 14 positions agree with TRBD2. The germline V gene encodes CDR1 DFQATT and CDR2 SNEGSKA (reference sequence). The CDR3 has 19 residues. The J segment lost 4 bases and the V segment lost 0 bases, leaving 13 bases of the junction unmatched. CDR3 region: CSARDDLRTSGGPGETQYF. The CDR3 DNA is TGCAGTGCTAGAGATGACCTGCGGACTAGCGGGGGGCCGGGAGAGACCCAGTACTTC.

This clonotype was found many times. The genes are TRBV6-2 or TRBV6-3 and TRBJ1-6, with 11 bases aligning to TRBD1. The CDR3 runs to 18 residues. Germline V gene data show CDR1 as MNHEY and CDR2 as SVGEGT. J was trimmed by 6 bases and V by 3 bases; bases with no gene match: 10. This CDR3 is CASSYRPGTGGRNSPLHF. In DNA, the CDR3 is TGTGCCAGCAGTTATCGTCCCGGGACAGGGGGGCGTAATTCACCCCTCCACTTT.

This clonotype has at least ten counts. V gene TRBV4-2 combines with J gene TRBJ2-7; 12 bases agree with TRBD2. In germline, CDR1 is LGHNA, CDR2 YNFKEQ. The CDR3 runs 17 residues. V gave up 0 bases and J gave up 7 bases; unmatched junction bases: 10. CDR3 nucleotide sequence: TGTGCCAGCAGCCAAGACCTTTCTAGCGGGGGGGCACGGGAGCAGTACTTC. This translates into CASSQDLSSGGAREQYF.

This chain connects TRBV2 to TRBJ2-7, with 10 bases matching TRBD2. Unmatched junction bases numbered 13, after V lost 10 bases and J lost 1 base. The CDR3 is 16 amino acids. CDR1 is SNHLY, CDR2 FYNNEI, per germline. The CDR3 DNA reads as TGTGCCATCAGCCACCCGATAGCGGGGGGATCCTACGAGCAGTACTTC. As protein: CAISHPIAGGSYEQYF.

This clonotype was observed at least ten times. The chain couples TRBV14 to TRBJ2-6; 7 nucleotides match TRBD2. V shed 4 bases and J 1 base; nucleotides not matched to a gene: 16. Per germline, CDR1 SGHDN and CDR2 FVKESK. CDR3 length equals 20 residues. For the CDR3, the DNA is TGTGCCAGCAGCCGACTCACCATAATCAGGGAGGGTTCTGGGGCCAACGTCCTGACTTTC. Protein sequence: CASSRLTIIREGSGANVLTF.

In this sample, this clonotype turned up many times. The chain couples TRBV27 to TRBJ2-4, with D perhaps assigned TRBD1 or TRBD2 (5 bases each). Germline CDR1 reads MNHEY; CDR2 reads SMNVEV (reference sequence). The V gene lost 2 bases and the J gene lost 5 bases, with 7 bases spanning the gap. CDR3 length: 13 amino acids. The CDR3 here is CASSLRGQNIQYF. In nucleotides, the CDR3 is TGTGCCAGCAGTTTACGGGGCCAAAACATTCAGTACTTC.

This clonotype showed up many times. J is TRBJ2-5 and V is TRBV29-1; 8 bases line up with TRBD2. CDR1 and CDR2 from the germline V gene are SQVTM and ANQGSEA. The CDR3 runs to 11 residues. V lost 7 bases, J lost 7 bases, and 5 bases stayed unmatched. CDR3 coding DNA: TGCAGCGGGGTGACTAGCGCGACCCAGTACTTC. It is translated as CSGVTSATQYF.

The rearrangement links TRBV6-6 to TRBJ2-3; possible D gene TRBD2, 7 bases. The CDR3 sequence is 18 residues long. V lost 8 bases, J lost 2 bases, and 26 bases lay in between. Germline-derived CDR1 and CDR2 are MNHNY and SVGAGI (reference sequence). CDR3 in DNA: TGTGCCAGCGGTACCAACTGGGGGGGCCAGGGATACACAGATACGCAGTATTTT. Protein: CASGTNWGGQGYTDTQYF.

At least ten counts were recorded for this clonotype. The chain combines TRBV7-9 with TRBJ1-6; D ambiguous. The CDR3 is made up of 14 amino acids. The germline V and J ends were trimmed by 3 bases and 7 bases, with 10 bases remaining between them. From germline, CDR1 is SEHNR and CDR2 FQNEAQ (reference sequence). CDR3 nucleotides: TGTGCCAGCAGCTTGGAACAGTACAATTCACCCCTCCACTTT. Its protein product is CASSLEQYNSPLHF.

This clonotype was counted at least ten times. This rearrangement joins TRBV29-1 to TRBJ2-2; D possibly corresponds to TRBD1 (5 bases). The CDR3 length is 14 residues. Germline V gives CDR1 SQVTM, CDR2 ANQGSEA. CDR3 DNA: TGCATCCTTCCCTGGAAAGGGGACACCGGGGAGCTGTTTTTT. It codes for CILPWKGDTGELFF.

Concerning this clonotype: The likely explanation is a read error, given a far larger clone one base away. This sequence joins TRBV6-1 and TRBJ1-5; the D gene is possibly TRBD1 (6 bases). This CDR3 has 12 residues. V lost 6 bases, J lost 9 bases, and 12 bases lay in between. The germline CDR1 and CDR2 sequences are MNHNS and SASEGT. As DNA, the CDR3 is TGTGCCAGCAGCTTAGGGGGTCTGCCCCAGCATTTT. Protein: CASSLGGLPQHF.

At least ten counts were recorded for this clonotype. The chain uses TRBV2 and TRBJ1-2, with D unclear. The CDR3 spans 14 residues. CDR1 is SNHLY and CDR2 is FYNNEI in the germline V gene. V was clipped by 4 bases and J by 4 bases, with 13 bases between them. The CDR3 region has the DNA TGTGCCAGCAGTGCGCCGGGAACCGGCTATGGCTACACCTTC. It translates to CASSAPGTGYGYTF. The whole variable domain, remainder taken from reference TRBV2 and TRBJ1-2, is EPEVTQTPSHQVTQMGQEVILRCVPISNHLYFYWYRQILGQKVEFLVSFYNNEISEKSEIFDDQFSVERPDGSNFTLKIRSTKLEDSAMYFCASSAPGTGYGYTFGSGTRLTVV.

There are many counts of this clonotype. V is TRBV7-8 and J is TRBJ1-1; no clear D. Germline V gene lookup returns CDR1 SGHVS and CDR2 FQNEAQ. Trimming took off 4 bases at V and 3 bases at J, with 15 bases between the two ends. The CDR3 totals 15 residues. The CDR3 loop is CASSSPVIGDTEAFF. The CDR3 DNA sequence: TGTGCCAGCAGCTCCCCAGTCATTGGGGACACTGAAGCTTTCTTT.

This clonotype was seen repeatedly, ten times or more. The CDR3 loop reads CSVDAGPRASEAFF. CDR3 DNA sequence: TGCAGCGTTGACGCGGGCCCCCGCGCAAGTGAAGCTTTCTTT. The chain uses TRBV29-1 and TRBJ1-1; D remains ambiguous. The CDR3 covers 14 residues. Germline CDR1 is SQVTM and CDR2 is ANQGSEA. V lost 3 bases and J 7 bases, leaving 18 bases between the germline ends.

This clonotype was observed once. Since a much larger clone is just one base distant, this may be a read error. CDR3 DNA: TGTGCCAGCAACTCGGGACGCCGAGGTCATGAGCAGTTCTTC. Amino acids: CASNSGRRGHEQFF. V and J are TRBV7-6 and TRBJ2-1; either TRBD1 or TRBD2 may supply D (5 bases each). Per the germline V gene, CDR1 is SGHVS and CDR2 is FNYEAQ. The CDR3 spans 14 residues. V gave up 7 bases and J gave up 8 bases, with 18 bases separating them.

This clonotype occurred many times. V gene TRBV6-6 combines with J gene TRBJ2-7, with no clear D. The V and J ends lost 8 bases and 6 bases respectively, with 11 bases between them. The CDR3 length is 11 residues. Germline CDR1 and CDR2: MNHNY and SVGAGI (reference sequence). CDR3 amino acids: CASSTTGEQYF. Here the CDR3 DNA reads TGTGCCAGCTCCACCACGGGCGAGCAGTACTTC.

Ten or more counts support this clonotype. The V call is TRBV19, the J call TRBJ2-5; 7 positions agree with TRBD1. The germline V gene has CDR1 LNHDA and CDR2 SQIVND (reference sequence). The CDR3 spans 14 residues. Germline trimming cut 6 bases from V and 4 bases from J; bases unmatched to any gene: 8. CDR3 in DNA: TGTGCCAGTAGCCAAATACAGGGGATAGAGACCCAGTACTTC. It specifies CASSQIQGIETQYF.

In its sample, this clonotype was seen many times. The chain joins TRBV15 to TRBJ2-1; maybe TRBD2 (5 bases). Trimming shortened V by 3 bases and J by 7 bases, and 16 bases separated the two germline ends. Germline assignment: CDR1 LNHNV and CDR2 YYDKDF (reference sequence). CDR3 length: 15 residues. The CDR3 is CATSRELLPGNEQFF. Here the CDR3 DNA reads TGTGCCACCAGCAGGGAGCTTCTACCGGGAAATGAGCAGTTCTTC. The variable domain in full, completed from reference TRBV15 and TRBJ2-1, reads DAMVIQNPRYQVTQFGKPVTLSCSQTLNHNVMYWYQQKSSQAPKLLFHYYDKDFNNEADTPDNFQSRRPNTSFCFLDIRSPGLGDTAMYLCATSRELLPGNEQFFGPGTRLTVL.

This sequence joins TRBV6-2 or TRBV6-3 and TRBJ1-6; D is unresolved. V shed 4 bases and J shed 5 bases, with 9 bases lying between them. Germline V gives CDR1 MNHEY, CDR2 SVGEGT. The CDR3 length is 14 residues. DNA of the CDR3: TGTGCCAGCAGTTCCCCGCCGGATAATTCACCCCTCCACTTT. Its translation is CASSSPPDNSPLHF.